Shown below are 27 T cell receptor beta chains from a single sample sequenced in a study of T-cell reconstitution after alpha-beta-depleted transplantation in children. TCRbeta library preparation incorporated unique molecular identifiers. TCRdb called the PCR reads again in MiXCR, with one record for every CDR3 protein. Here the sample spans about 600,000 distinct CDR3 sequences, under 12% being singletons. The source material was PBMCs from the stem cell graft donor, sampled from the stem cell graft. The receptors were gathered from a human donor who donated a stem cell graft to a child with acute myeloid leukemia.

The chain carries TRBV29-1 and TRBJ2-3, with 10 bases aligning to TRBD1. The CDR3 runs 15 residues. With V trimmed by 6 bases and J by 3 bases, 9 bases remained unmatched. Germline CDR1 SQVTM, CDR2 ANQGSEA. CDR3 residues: CSVRRDRGGTDTQYF. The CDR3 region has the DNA TGCAGCGTCCGCCGGGACAGGGGTGGAACAGATACGCAGTATTTT.

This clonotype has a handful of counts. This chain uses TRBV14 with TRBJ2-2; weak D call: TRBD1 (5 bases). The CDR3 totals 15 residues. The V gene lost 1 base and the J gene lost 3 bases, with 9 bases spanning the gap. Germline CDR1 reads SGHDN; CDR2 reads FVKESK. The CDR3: CASSQVRGDTGELFF. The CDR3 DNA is TGTGCCAGCAGCCAAGTAAGGGGCGACACCGGGGAGCTGTTTTTT.

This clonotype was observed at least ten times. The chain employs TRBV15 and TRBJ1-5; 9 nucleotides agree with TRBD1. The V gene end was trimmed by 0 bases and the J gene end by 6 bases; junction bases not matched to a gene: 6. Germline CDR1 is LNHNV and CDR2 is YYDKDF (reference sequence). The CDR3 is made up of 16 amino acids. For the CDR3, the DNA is TGTGCCACCAGCAGAGATTACAGGGGGCAAGGTCAGCCCCAGCATTTT. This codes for CATSRDYRGQGQPQHF. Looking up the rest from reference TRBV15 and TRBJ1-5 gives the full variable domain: DAMVIQNPRYQVTQFGKPVTLSCSQTLNHNVMYWYQQKSSQAPKLLFHYYDKDFNNEADTPDNFQSRRPNTSFCFLDIRSPGLGDTAMYLCATSRDYRGQGQPQHFGDGTRLSIL.

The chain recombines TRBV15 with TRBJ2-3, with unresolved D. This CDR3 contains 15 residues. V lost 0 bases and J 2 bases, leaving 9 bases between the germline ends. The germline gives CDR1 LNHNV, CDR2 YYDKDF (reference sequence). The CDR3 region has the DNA TGTGCCACCAGCAGAGATGGGCAGCACACAGATACGCAGTATTTT. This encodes CATSRDGQHTDTQYF.

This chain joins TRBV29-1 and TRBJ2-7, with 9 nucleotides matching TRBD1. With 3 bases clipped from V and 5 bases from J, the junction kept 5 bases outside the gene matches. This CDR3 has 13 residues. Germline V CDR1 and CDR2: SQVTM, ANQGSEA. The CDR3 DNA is TGCAGCGTTGATGGGGACAGGGCCCACGAGCAGTACTTC. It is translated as CSVDGDRAHEQYF.

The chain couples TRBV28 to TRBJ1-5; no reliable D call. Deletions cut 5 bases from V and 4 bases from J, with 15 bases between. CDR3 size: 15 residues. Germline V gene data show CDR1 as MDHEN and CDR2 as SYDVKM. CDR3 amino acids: CASSAYEGGNQPQHF. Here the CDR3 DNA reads TGTGCCAGCAGTGCCTACGAGGGAGGGAATCAGCCCCAGCATTTT.

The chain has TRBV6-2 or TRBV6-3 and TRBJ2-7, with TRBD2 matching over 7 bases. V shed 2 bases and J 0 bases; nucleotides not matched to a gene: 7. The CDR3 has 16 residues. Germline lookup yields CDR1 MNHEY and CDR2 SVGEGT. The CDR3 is CASSYAGTTNSYEQYF. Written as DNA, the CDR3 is TGTGCCAGCAGTTACGCCGGGACTACCAACTCCTACGAGCAGTACTTC.

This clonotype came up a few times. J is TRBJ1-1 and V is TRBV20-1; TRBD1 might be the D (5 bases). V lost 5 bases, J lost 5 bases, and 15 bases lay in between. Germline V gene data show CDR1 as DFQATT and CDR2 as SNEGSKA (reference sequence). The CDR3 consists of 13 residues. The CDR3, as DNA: TGCAGTGCTGGCTTTGGGGGAGGGACTGAAGCTTTCTTT. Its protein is CSAGFGGGTEAFF.

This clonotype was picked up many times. CDR3 sequence: CASSSGFSYNEQFF. CDR3 DNA: TGTGCCAGCAGCTCAGGGTTCTCCTACAATGAGCAGTTCTTC. V and J are TRBV7-9 and TRBJ2-1; maybe TRBD1 (5 bases). Germline V gene lookup returns CDR1 SEHNR and CDR2 FQNEAQ (reference sequence). Between the trimmed V and J ends, which lost 4 bases and 0 bases, there was a span of 7 bases. This CDR3 comprises 14 residues.

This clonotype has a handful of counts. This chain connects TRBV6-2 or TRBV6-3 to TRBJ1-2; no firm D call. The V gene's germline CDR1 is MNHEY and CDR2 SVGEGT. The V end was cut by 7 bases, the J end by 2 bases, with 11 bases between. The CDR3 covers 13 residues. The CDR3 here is CASKWGENYGYTF. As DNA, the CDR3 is TGTGCCAGCAAATGGGGTGAGAACTATGGCTACACCTTC.

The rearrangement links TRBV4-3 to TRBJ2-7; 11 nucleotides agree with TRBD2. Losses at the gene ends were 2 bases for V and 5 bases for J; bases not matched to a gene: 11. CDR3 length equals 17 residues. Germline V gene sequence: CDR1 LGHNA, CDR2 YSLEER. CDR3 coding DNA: TGCGCCAGCAGCCAAAGCCTACTAGCGGGAGCTATAAACGAGCAGTACTTC. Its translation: CASSQSLLAGAINEQYF.

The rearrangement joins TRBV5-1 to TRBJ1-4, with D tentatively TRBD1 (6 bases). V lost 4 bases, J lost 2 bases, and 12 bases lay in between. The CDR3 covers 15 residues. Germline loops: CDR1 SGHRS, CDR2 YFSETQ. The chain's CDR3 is CASSGGGRTNEKLFF. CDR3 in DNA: TGCGCCAGCAGCGGCGGGGGCCGCACTAATGAAAAACTGTTTTTT.

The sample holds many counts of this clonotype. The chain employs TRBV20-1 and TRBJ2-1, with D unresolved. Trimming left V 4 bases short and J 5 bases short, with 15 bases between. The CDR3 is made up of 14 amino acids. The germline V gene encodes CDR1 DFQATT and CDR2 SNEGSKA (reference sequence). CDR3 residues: CSANQRPWDNEQFF. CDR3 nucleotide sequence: TGCAGTGCTAACCAGAGACCCTGGGACAATGAGCAGTTCTTC.

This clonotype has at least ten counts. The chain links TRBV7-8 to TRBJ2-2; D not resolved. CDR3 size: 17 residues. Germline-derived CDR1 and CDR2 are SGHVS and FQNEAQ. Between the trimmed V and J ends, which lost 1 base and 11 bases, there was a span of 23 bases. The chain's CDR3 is CASSLVEGPLIRIELFF. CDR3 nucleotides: TGTGCCAGCAGCTTAGTGGAAGGGCCTCTTATCCGAATAGAGCTGTTTTTT. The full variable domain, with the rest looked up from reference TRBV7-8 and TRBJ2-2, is GAGVSQSPRYKVAKRGQDVALRCDPISGHVSLFWYQQALGQGPEFLTYFQNEAQLDKSGLPSDRFFAERPEGSVSTLKIQRTQQEDSAVYLCASSLVEGPLIRIELFFGEGSRLTVL.

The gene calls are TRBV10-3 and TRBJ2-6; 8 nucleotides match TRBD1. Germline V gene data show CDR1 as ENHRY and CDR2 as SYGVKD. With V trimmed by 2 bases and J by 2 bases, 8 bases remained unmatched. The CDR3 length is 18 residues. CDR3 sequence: CAISEGQGGSAGANVLTF. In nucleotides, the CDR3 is TGTGCCATCAGTGAGGGACAGGGAGGATCCGCTGGGGCCAACGTCCTGACTTTC.

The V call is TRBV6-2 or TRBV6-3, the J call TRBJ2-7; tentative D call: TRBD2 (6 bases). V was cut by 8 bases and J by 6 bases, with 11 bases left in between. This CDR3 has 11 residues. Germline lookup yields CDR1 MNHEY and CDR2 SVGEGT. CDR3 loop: CASGRGLEQYF. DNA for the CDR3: TGTGCCAGCGGTAGGGGACTCGAGCAGTACTTC.

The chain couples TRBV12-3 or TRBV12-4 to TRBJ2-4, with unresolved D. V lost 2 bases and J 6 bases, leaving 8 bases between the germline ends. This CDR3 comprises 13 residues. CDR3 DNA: TGTGCCAGCAGTTTAAATCTAGGAAACATTCAGTACTTC. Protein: CASSLNLGNIQYF.

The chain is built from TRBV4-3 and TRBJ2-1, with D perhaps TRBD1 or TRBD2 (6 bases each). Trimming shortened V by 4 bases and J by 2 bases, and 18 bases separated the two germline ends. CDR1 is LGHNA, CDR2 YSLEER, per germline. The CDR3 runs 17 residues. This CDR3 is CASSRGGARGPYNEQFF. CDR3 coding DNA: TGCGCCAGCAGCCGAGGGGGAGCGCGGGGCCCCTACAATGAGCAGTTCTTC.

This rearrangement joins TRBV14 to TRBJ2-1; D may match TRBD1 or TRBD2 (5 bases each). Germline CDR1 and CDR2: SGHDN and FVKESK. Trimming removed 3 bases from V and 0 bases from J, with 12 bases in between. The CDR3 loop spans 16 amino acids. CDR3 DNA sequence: TGTGCCAGCAGCCAGAGGGGCCCTAGCTCCTACAATGAGCAGTTCTTC. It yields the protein CASSQRGPSSYNEQFF.

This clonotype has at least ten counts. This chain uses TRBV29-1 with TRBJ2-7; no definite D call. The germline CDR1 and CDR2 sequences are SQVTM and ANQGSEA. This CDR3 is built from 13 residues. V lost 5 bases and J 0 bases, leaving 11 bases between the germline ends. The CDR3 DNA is TGCAGCGTTCAACCACAAGACTCCTACGAGCAGTACTTC. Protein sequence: CSVQPQDSYEQYF.

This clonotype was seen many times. Here the CDR3 reads CASSRDREGDTQYF. The DNA of the CDR3 is TGTGCCAGCAGCCGGGACAGGGAGGGAGATACGCAGTATTTT. This chain uses TRBV7-3 with TRBJ2-3; TRBD1 agrees at 9 bases. V shed 5 bases, J shed 5 bases, and the junction held 5 bases outside the gene matches. The CDR3 consists of 14 residues. The germline V gene encodes CDR1 SGHTA and CDR2 FQGTGA.

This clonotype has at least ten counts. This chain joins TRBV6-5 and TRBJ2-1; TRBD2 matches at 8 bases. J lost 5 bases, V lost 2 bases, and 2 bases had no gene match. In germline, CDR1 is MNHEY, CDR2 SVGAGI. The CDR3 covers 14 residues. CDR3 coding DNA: TGTGCCAGCAGTTACGGCGGGAGGCACAATGAGCAGTTCTTC. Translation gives CASSYGGRHNEQFF.

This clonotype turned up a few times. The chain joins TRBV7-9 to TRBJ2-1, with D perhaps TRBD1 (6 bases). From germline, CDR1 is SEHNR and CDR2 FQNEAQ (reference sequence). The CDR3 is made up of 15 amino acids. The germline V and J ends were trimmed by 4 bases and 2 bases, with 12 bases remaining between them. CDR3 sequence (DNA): TGTGCCAGCAGCTCCAGACAGGTTCCCTACAATGAGCAGTTCTTC. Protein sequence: CASSSRQVPYNEQFF.

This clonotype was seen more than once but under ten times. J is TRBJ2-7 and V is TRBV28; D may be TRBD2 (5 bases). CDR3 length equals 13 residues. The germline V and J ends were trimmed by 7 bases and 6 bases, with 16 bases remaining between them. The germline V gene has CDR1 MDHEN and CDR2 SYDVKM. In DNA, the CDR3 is TGTGCCAGCATAGGGTCGTGGACTTCCGAGCAGTACTTC. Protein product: CASIGSWTSEQYF.

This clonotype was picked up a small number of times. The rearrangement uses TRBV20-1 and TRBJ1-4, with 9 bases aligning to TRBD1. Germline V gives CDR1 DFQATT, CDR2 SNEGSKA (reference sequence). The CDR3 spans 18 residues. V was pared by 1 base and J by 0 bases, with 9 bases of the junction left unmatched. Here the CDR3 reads CSARGAGTGYATNEKLFF. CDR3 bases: TGCAGTGCTAGAGGTGCCGGGACAGGGTATGCAACTAATGAAAAACTGTTTTTT.

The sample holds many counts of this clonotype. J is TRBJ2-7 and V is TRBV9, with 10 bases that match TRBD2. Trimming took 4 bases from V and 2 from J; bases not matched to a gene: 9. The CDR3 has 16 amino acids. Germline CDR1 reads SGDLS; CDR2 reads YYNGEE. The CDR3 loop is CASSLSGLATTYEQYF. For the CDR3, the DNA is TGTGCCAGCAGCCTTTCGGGACTAGCGACCACCTACGAGCAGTACTTC.

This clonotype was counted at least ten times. The CDR3 nucleotides are TGTGCCACTGAAGACCTCCGCTCTGGGGCCAACGTCCTGACTTTC. This codes for CATEDLRSGANVLTF. V and J are TRBV11-2 and TRBJ2-6; D ambiguous. Trimming pared 10 bases from V and 0 bases from J, leaving 13 bases between. Germline CDR1 reads SGHAT; CDR2 reads FQNNGV. The CDR3 is made up of 15 amino acids.